The clone carrying this T cell receptor (beta chain) occurred a few times. The antigen remains undetermined. This specimen belongs to a study of T cell responses to AZD1222 COVID-19 vaccine. Germline-derived CDR1 and CDR2 are KGHSH and LQKENI. The CDR3 loop spans 22 amino acids. With V trimmed by 0 bases and J by 14 bases, 27 bases remained unmatched. Study-level findings and limits: The study sampled repertoires only after the peak T cell response. Spike-specific TCR breadth and depth rose after two AZD1222 doses.

Produced via immunoSEQ multiplex PCR; TCRdb's table is partial and in-frame only. The sample contains 110,000 to 150,000 clones, about 89% of which appear only once. The chain has TRBV18 and TRBJ2-1; 14 positions match TRBD2. The clonotype originates from an adult in good health. This specimen consisted of peripheral blood, obtained on day 0 of AZD1222 vaccination. CDR3 DNA: TGTGCCAGCTCACCACCGGGGGGCCGACTAGCGGGAGGGCCCTCCAGGTTATCGGAGAAGTTCTTC. Protein: CASSPPGGRLAGGPSRLSEKFF.